This TCR beta chain is drawn from a study of OX40 agonist ivuxolimab in advanced cancers. Concerning the study at large: Ivuxolimab, which targeted the costimulatory receptor OX40 (CD134), was an agonistic, fully human IgG2 monoclonal antibody. Intravenous ivuxolimab was administered to patients every 2 weeks at six dose levels: 0.01, 0.1, 0.3, 1.5, 3 and 10 mg/kg. Of the roughly 52 dose-escalation patients, hepatocellular carcinoma was present in roughly 19, melanoma in roughly 15, renal cell carcinoma in 9 and head and neck cancer in 9. In the dose-escalation cohort, 82.7% of patients were male, and the mean age was approximately 60 years, with a range of about 23 to 85. Prior anti-PD-1, anti-PD-L1 or anti-CTLA-4 therapy was permitted, and checkpoint inhibitors had been received by more than 35% of dose-escalation patients. Partial responses occurred in three dose-escalation patients, of whom one had hepatocellular carcinoma and two had cutaneous melanoma. The point of sequencing TCRbeta in the periphery was to test whether ivuxolimab changed TCR sequence diversity and drove clonal T-cell expansion. The paper reports the monotherapy dose-escalation portion (N = 52 patients) of the phase I ivuxolimab trial. Broad study findings and their caveats: In the 0.1-3.0 mg/kg groups, partial responders were among the patients with the lowest normalized peripheral clonal expansion, particularly in CD8+ T cells. On average, CD8+ T cells showed more expanded clones than CD4+ T cells after ivuxolimab. Clonal expansion of both CD4+ and CD8+ blood T cells was observed from baseline to week 6 at doses 0.1 to 3.0 mg/kg. Low levels of normalized T-cell clonal expansion were also shown by some nonresponding patients. Which antigens the clonally expanded peripheral T cells were specific for was not determined.

About this clone: Its antigen is unknown. No much larger clone is present one base from it, and per-base qualities are unavailable.

V is shortened by 5 bases, J by 9 bases, and the region joining them spans 19 bases. From the cysteine up to the phenylalanine, the CDR3 has a length of 15 residues. The sequence is cut down to CDR3 DNA, 45 bases in frame from base 1. CDR1 and CDR2 are drawn from the germline V gene: MGHRA, YSYEKL. The trial excluded patients who had a history of autoimmune disease or were on systemic immunosuppression. In every dose cohort, peripheral blood was drawn for TCR sequencing at baseline, cycle 4 day 1, and cycle 7 day 1. The samples were drawn from a first-in-human, open-label, multicenter phase I dose-escalation trial of ivuxolimab. Adults with locally advanced or metastatic head and neck squamous cell, hepatocellular, melanoma or renal cell carcinoma were enrolled in the trial. Before TCR sequencing, CD4+ T cells and CD8+ T cells from peripheral blood were sorted into separate populations. For sequencing of the TCRbeta CDR3 region, genomic DNA was extracted from the sorted cells. The immunoSEQ Assay was used to sequence the TCRbeta CDR3 regions. Imported from immuneACCESS, the table was reduced by TCRdb to in-frame sequences with V and J called. These copies leave out some clones; in studies compared against another copy, an unresolved V gene accounts for under half, and the cause of the remainder is not known. Recorded for this sample are 65,000 to 90,000 clones; 80% to 90% of them occurred a single time. The leading ten clones occupy approximately 11% of the sample.

This receptor was identified in an adult with an advanced solid tumor such as melanoma, head and neck, liver or kidney cancer. Sample: CD4+ or CD8+ T cells sorted from blood, taken in a trial of the OX40 agonist ivuxolimab. The chain couples TRBV4-1 to TRBJ1-4, with TRBD1 perhaps the D gene, on 5 matching bases. The CDR3 amino acid sequence is: CASSSRGHPGQKLFF. The sequenced DNA is TGCGCCAGCAGCTCCCGTGGACACCCGGGGCAAAAACTGTTTTTT.